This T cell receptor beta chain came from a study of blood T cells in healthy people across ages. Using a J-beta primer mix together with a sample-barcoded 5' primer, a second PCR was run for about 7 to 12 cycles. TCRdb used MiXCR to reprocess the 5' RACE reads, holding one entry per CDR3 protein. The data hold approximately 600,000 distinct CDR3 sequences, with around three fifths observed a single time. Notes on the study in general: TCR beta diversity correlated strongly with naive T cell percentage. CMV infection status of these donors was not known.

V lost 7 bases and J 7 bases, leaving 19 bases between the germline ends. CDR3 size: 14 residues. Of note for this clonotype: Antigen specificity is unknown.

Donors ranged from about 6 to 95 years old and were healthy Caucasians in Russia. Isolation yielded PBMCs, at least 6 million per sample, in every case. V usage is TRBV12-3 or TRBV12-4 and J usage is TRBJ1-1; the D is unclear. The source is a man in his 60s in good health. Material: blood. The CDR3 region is CASNLDGSAFEAFF. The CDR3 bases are TGTGCCAGCAACCTGGACGGAAGTGCGTTTGAAGCTTTCTTT.